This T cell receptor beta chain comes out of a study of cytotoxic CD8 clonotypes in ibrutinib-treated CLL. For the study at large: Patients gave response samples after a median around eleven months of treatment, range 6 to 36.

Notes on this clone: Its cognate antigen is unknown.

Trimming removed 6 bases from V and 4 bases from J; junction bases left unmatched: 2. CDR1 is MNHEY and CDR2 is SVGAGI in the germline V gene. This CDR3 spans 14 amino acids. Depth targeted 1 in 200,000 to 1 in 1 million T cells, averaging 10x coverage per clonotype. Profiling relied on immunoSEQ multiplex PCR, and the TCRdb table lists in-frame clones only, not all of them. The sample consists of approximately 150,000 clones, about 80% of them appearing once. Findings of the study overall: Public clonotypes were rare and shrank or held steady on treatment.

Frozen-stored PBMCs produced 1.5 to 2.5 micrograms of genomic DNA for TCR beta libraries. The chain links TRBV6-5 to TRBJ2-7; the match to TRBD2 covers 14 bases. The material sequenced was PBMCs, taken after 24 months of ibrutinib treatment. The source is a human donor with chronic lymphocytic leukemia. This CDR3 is CASSGTSGRYEQYF. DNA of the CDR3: TGTGCCAGCAGCGGGACTAGCGGGAGATACGAGCAGTACTTC.